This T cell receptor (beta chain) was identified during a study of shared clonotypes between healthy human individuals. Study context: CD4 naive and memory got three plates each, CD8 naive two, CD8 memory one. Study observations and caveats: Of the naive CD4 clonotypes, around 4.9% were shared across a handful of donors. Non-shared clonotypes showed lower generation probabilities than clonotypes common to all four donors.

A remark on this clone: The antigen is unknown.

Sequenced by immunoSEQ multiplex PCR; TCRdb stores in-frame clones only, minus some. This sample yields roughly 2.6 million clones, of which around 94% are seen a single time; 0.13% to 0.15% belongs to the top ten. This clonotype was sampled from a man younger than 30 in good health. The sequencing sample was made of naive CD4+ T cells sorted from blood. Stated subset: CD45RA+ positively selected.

DNA of the CDR3: TGTGCCAGCAGCCGTAGCGGGAGGATCTACAATGAGCAGTTCTTC. Amino acids: CASSRSGRIYNEQFF. The chain recombines TRBV11-3 with TRBJ2-1; 10 bases map to TRBD2. The CDR3 sequence is 15 residues long. Losses at the gene ends were 5 bases for V and 3 bases for J; bases not matched to a gene: 4. Germline CDR1 SGHNT, CDR2 YENEEA.